The 25 T cell receptor beta chains below come from one sample, sequenced in a study of naive and memory T cell subsets. An equimolar mix of two oligonucleotides served as the beta constant-region primer for TRBC1 and TRBC2. Nested alpha and beta constant-region primers with the SP2 primer drove four PCR rounds on ligated cDNA. TCRdb used MiXCR to reprocess the UMI-ligation and nested PCR reads, holding one entry per CDR3 protein. The sample lists some 110,000 distinct CDR3 sequences, about 36% occurring once. What was sequenced was central memory CD4+ T cells from blood. The receptors derive from a human donor in good health.

This chain connects TRBV30 to TRBJ2-1; 8 bases map to TRBD2. CDR3 length equals 16 residues. In germline, CDR1 is GTSNPN, CDR2 SVGIG (reference sequence). J gave up 2 bases and V 4 bases, and 10 bases lay outside the gene matches. The CDR3 is CAWISGGSLTYNEQFF. The CDR3 bases are TGTGCCTGGATTTCGGGGGGGAGCCTCACCTACAATGAGCAGTTCTTC. Looking up the rest from reference TRBV30 and TRBJ2-1 gives the full variable domain: SQTIHQWPATLVQPVGSPLSLECTVEGTSNPNLYWYRQAAGRGLQLLFYSVGIGQISSEVPQNLSASRPQDRQFILSSKKLLLSDSGFYLCAWISGGSLTYNEQFFGPGTRLTVL.

This rearrangement joins TRBV7-2 to TRBJ1-1; D is possibly TRBD1 (5 bases). Germline V gene sequence: CDR1 SGHTA, CDR2 FQGNSA. V gave up 4 bases and J gave up 1 base, with 10 bases separating them. The CDR3 spans 14 residues. CDR3 amino acids: CASSWQTANTEAFF. CDR3 nucleotide sequence: TGTGCCAGCAGCTGGCAGACAGCGAACACTGAAGCTTTCTTT.

The chain links TRBV29-1 to TRBJ2-1; 11 bases map to TRBD2. The CDR3 is 15 amino acids. J was trimmed by 8 bases and V by 7 bases; bases with no gene match: 13. Germline V lookup: CDR1 SQVTM, CDR2 ANQGSEA. The CDR3 sequence is CSACWLAGGRDEQFF. CDR3 in DNA: TGCAGCGCATGCTGGCTAGCGGGAGGTAGGGATGAGCAGTTCTTC.

This clonotype was detected a few times. The chain employs TRBV29-1 and TRBJ2-6; D uncertain. Deletions cut 2 bases from V and 1 base from J, with 9 bases between. This CDR3 region has 15 residues. Germline assignment: CDR1 SQVTM and CDR2 ANQGSEA. Here the CDR3 reads CSVEWARSGANVLTF. The CDR3 DNA is TGCAGCGTTGAATGGGCCAGGTCTGGGGCCAACGTCCTGACTTTC.

This chain joins TRBV2 and TRBJ2-3; 7 positions match TRBD1. From germline, CDR1 is SNHLY and CDR2 FYNNEI. This CDR3 is 15 amino acids long. With V trimmed by 4 bases and J by 0 bases, 4 bases remained unmatched. The CDR3 DNA follows: TGTGCCAGCAGTGGAATCAGGGGGAGCACAGATACGCAGTATTTT. Translation: CASSGIRGSTDTQYF.

V is TRBV12-3 or TRBV12-4 and J is TRBJ1-2; TRBD1 aligns across 9 bases. V lost 2 bases to trimming and J lost 2 bases; unmatched junction nucleotides: 6. The length of the CDR3 is 16 residues. The CDR3 DNA follows: TGTGCCAGCAGTTTATTTGGGGACAGGGCGAACTATGGCTACACCTTC. Its protein product is CASSLFGDRANYGYTF.

The rearrangement uses TRBV7-9 and TRBJ2-3, with 7 bases that match TRBD2. V shed 1 base and J 4 bases; nucleotides not matched to a gene: 11. The CDR3 loop spans 17 amino acids. Germline V gene data show CDR1 as SEHNR and CDR2 as FQNEAQ (reference sequence). CDR3 nucleotide sequence: TGTGCCAGCAGCTTAGGTCGGGCGGGAGTCGCGTCAGATACGCAGTATTTT. Its protein product is CASSLGRAGVASDTQYF.

This clonotype was recorded a few times. The genes are TRBV29-1 and TRBJ1-2; TRBD1 agrees at 8 bases. V was pared by 4 bases and J by 6 bases, with 4 bases of the junction left unmatched. The CDR3 extends over 12 amino acids. CDR1 is SQVTM, CDR2 ANQGSEA, per germline. The CDR3 reads CSVGGQADGYTF. Here the CDR3 DNA reads TGCAGCGTTGGGGGACAGGCGGATGGCTACACCTTC.

This clonotype was observed a few times. This chain joins TRBV5-1 and TRBJ2-7; TRBD2 agrees at 7 bases. The CDR3 spans 16 residues. The V gene end was trimmed by 4 bases and the J gene end by 2 bases; junction bases not matched to a gene: 12. The germline V gene encodes CDR1 SGHRS and CDR2 YFSETQ. CDR3 residues: CASSTPERDEPYEQYF. The CDR3, as DNA: TGCGCCAGCAGCACCCCAGAGCGGGACGAGCCCTACGAGCAGTACTTC.

CDR3 nucleotide sequence: TGTGCCAGCAGCGTAGCGATAGGTTTGGCAGATACGCAGTATTTT. Protein product: CASSVAIGLADTQYF. The rearrangement links TRBV9 to TRBJ2-3, with D unresolved. V was shortened by 0 bases and J by 4 bases, with 12 bases between the two germline ends. Germline values: CDR1 SGDLS, CDR2 YYNGEE. The CDR3 contains 15 residues.

The J gene is TRBJ1-5, the V gene TRBV2, with D unclear. Trimming left V 6 bases short and J 8 bases short, with 14 bases between. Germline CDR1 is SNHLY and CDR2 is FYNNEI. The CDR3 has 13 residues. The CDR3 nucleotides are TGTGCCAGCAGCGAGACCCTTAGTGAGCCCCAGCATTTT. It codes for CASSETLSEPQHF.

The V gene is TRBV27, the J gene TRBJ2-7; D remains unclear. CDR1 and CDR2 (germline): MNHEY, SMNVEV (reference sequence). This CDR3 is built from 15 residues. V lost 10 bases, J lost 3 bases, and 22 bases lay in between. CDR3 amino acids: CATASHKNSIYEQYF. The CDR3 DNA follows: TGTGCCACCGCCTCCCATAAAAACTCTATCTACGAGCAGTACTTC.

The sample holds a few counts of this clonotype. This chain links TRBV7-6 with TRBJ2-1; TRBD2 might be the D (6 bases). Germline CDR1 reads SGHVS; CDR2 reads FNYEAQ. The CDR3 is made up of 15 amino acids. V lost 2 bases and J lost 6, with 14 bases in between. CDR3 region: CASSLSGGNFNEQFF. The CDR3 bases are TGTGCCAGCAGCTTATCCGGCGGGAATTTCAATGAGCAGTTCTTC.

The chain carries TRBV18 and TRBJ2-1; 7 bases line up with TRBD2. Per germline, CDR1 KGHSH and CDR2 LQKENI. The CDR3 runs to 17 residues. The J segment lost 6 bases and the V segment lost 2 bases, leaving 13 bases of the junction unmatched. CDR3 DNA: TGTGCCAGCTCACCAACGGGAGCGGGAAATATACCCAATGAGCAGTTCTTC. Translating gives CASSPTGAGNIPNEQFF.

V and J are TRBV5-1 and TRBJ2-7; a possible D gene is TRBD1 (7 bases). Germline V CDR1 and CDR2: SGHRS, YFSETQ. V lost 0 bases, J lost 6 bases, and 13 bases lay in between. This CDR3 comprises 14 residues. CDR3 sequence (DNA): TGCGCCAGCAGCTTGGGACAGGGACTCTTCGAGCAGTACTTC. The encoded protein is CASSLGQGLFEQYF.

V is TRBV5-1 and J is TRBJ2-5; D might be TRBD2 (5 bases). CDR1 and CDR2 (germline): SGHRS, YFSETQ. The CDR3 loop spans 14 amino acids. The V end was cut by 3 bases, the J end by 6 bases, with 15 bases between. CDR3 in amino acids: CASSSGAEGKTQYF. In DNA, the CDR3 is TGCGCCAGCAGCTCCGGAGCGGAAGGAAAGACCCAGTACTTC.

The chain uses TRBV28 and TRBJ1-4; D unresolved. The germline V gene encodes CDR1 MDHEN and CDR2 SYDVKM. The V gene lost 7 bases and the J gene lost 8 bases, with 14 bases spanning the gap. The CDR3 covers 13 residues. CDR3 amino acids: CASTPGMGEKLFF. CDR3 bases: TGTGCCAGCACCCCGGGTATGGGAGAAAAACTGTTTTTT.

This clonotype was seen more than once but under ten times. This chain connects TRBV28 to TRBJ2-7, with 7 bases identical to TRBD2. Germline-derived CDR1 and CDR2 are MDHEN and SYDVKM. This CDR3 region has 15 residues. The V segment lost 8 bases and the J segment 4 bases; nucleotides outside the gene matches: 14. CDR3 protein: CASLSTGGKKYEQYF. The CDR3 nucleotides read TGTGCCAGCCTGTCGACGGGGGGTAAGAAATACGAGCAGTACTTC. Looking up the rest from reference TRBV28 and TRBJ2-7 gives the full variable domain: DVKVTQSSRYLVKRTGEKVFLECVQDMDHENMFWYRQDPGLGLRLIYFSYDVKMKEKGDIPEGYSVSREKKERFSLILESASTNQTSMYLCASLSTGGKKYEQYFGPGTRLTVT.

CDR3 sequence: CATSRIRNNEQFF. The CDR3 nucleotides are TGTGCCACCAGCCGAATCCGAAACAATGAGCAGTTCTTC. The V call is TRBV15, the J call TRBJ2-1; unclear D gene. From germline, CDR1 is LNHNV and CDR2 YYDKDF (reference sequence). Trimming stripped 5 bases from V and 5 bases from J, with 10 bases between. The CDR3 sequence is 13 residues long.

In its sample, this clonotype was seen many times. The V and J genes are TRBV11-1 and TRBJ2-1, with D hard to call. The V end lost 2 bases, the J end lost 7 bases, and 12 bases lay between the germline ends. From germline, CDR1 is SGHAT and CDR2 FQDESV (reference sequence). The CDR3 contains 14 residues. This CDR3 is CASSLRVGRNEQFF. CDR3 coding DNA: TGTGCCAGCAGCTTAAGAGTCGGAAGGAATGAGCAGTTCTTC.

This clonotype was seen only a few times. V usage is TRBV6-2 or TRBV6-3 and J usage is TRBJ1-5; D call uncertain. V lost 3 bases to trimming and J lost 2 bases, with 14 bases between them. CDR1 and CDR2 from the germline V gene are MNHEY and SVGEGT. This CDR3 spans 16 amino acids. The CDR3 nucleotides read TGTGCCAGCAGTTATTTTGCTTTGACGGGCAATCAGCCCCAGCATTTT. Protein: CASSYFALTGNQPQHF.

This clonotype was picked up a small number of times. The J gene is TRBJ1-5, the V gene TRBV7-8; unclear D gene. The germline gives CDR1 SGHVS, CDR2 FQNEAQ. This CDR3 is 15 amino acids long. Trimming took off 5 bases at V and 0 bases at J, with 11 bases between the two ends. This chain's CDR3 is CASSPGFISNQPQHF. CDR3 sequence (DNA): TGTGCCAGCAGCCCCGGGTTCATTAGCAATCAGCCCCAGCATTTT.

This clonotype was seen more than once but under ten times. V and J are TRBV20-1 and TRBJ2-7, with 10 bases matching TRBD2. The germline V gene encodes CDR1 DFQATT and CDR2 SNEGSKA (reference sequence). The V gene end was trimmed by 0 bases and the J gene end by 3 bases; junction bases not matched to a gene: 8. The CDR3 runs to 16 residues. The CDR3 DNA is TGCAGTGCTAGAGATCAGCTAGCGGGGGCCCTCTACGAGCAGTACTTC. Translation: CSARDQLAGALYEQYF.

The V and J genes are TRBV14 and TRBJ2-3; D may be TRBD2 (6 bases). The germline CDR1 and CDR2 sequences are SGHDN and FVKESK. Trimming removed 2 bases from V and 5 bases from J, with 8 bases in between. The CDR3 runs to 13 residues. CDR3 coding DNA: TGTGCCAGCAGCCAAAATAGCGGAGATACGCAGTATTTT. Translated, it gives CASSQNSGDTQYF. Complete variable domain (other parts from reference TRBV14 and TRBJ2-3): EAGVTQFPSHSVIEKGQTVTLRCDPISGHDNLYWYRRVMGKEIKFLLHFVKESKQDESGMPNNRFLAERTGGTYSTLKVQPAELEDSGVYFCASSQNSGDTQYFGPGTRLTVL.

The V call is TRBV18, the J call TRBJ2-6; TRBD1 aligns across 7 bases. J lost 5 bases, V lost 5 bases, and 6 bases had no gene match. Looked up from germline, CDR1 is KGHSH and CDR2 is LQKENI. This CDR3 has 15 residues. CDR3 bases: TGTGCCAGCTCAAGACAGGGCCTGAGGGCCAACGTCCTGACTTTC. Protein product: CASSRQGLRANVLTF.